This T cell receptor beta chain comes out of a study of pediatric ulcerative colitis. Using immunoSEQ multiplex PCR, the repertoire was profiled, and TCRdb retains in-frame clones only, with some absent. Of 59,000 or so clones detected, more than 60% appear once; the ten largest clones hold roughly 5.2%. The junction had 9 bases not matched to a gene; V was cut back by 5 bases and J by 4 bases. This CDR3 has 17 residues. CDR1 is SEHNR, CDR2 FQNEAQ, per germline (reference sequence). This rearrangement joins TRBV7-9 to TRBJ1-5; TRBD1 matches at 12 bases. The receptor was derived from a boy between 5 and 17 years old with moderate ulcerative colitis. The material sequenced was blood. CDR3 region: CASSASGTGGPNQPQHF. The DNA for the CDR3 is TGTGCCAGCAGCGCCTCCGGGACAGGGGGCCCTAATCAGCCCCAGCATTTT.